This T cell receptor beta chain originates from a study of vaccination and CD4 T cells after COVID-19. The germline gives CDR1 DFQATT, CDR2 SNEGSKA (reference sequence). The V gene lost 0 bases and the J gene lost 4 bases, with 13 bases spanning the gap. This CDR3 has 15 amino acids. As for this clonotype: The antigen remains unidentified.

An Oncomine TCR Beta short-read assay was used to sequence the DNA from cultured CD4+ T cells. TCRdb used MiXCR to reprocess the PCR reads, holding one entry per CDR3 protein. The table lists about 17,000 distinct CDR3 sequences, around 47% of them singletons. Time point meaning: late sampling 161 to 241 days after vaccination in three convalescent patients. The sample's treatment: roughly 11-day PBMC culture with coronavirus spike peptide pools or control peptides (ViraFEST assay). This chain links TRBV20-1 with TRBJ1-5; TRBD1 might be the D (6 bases). The clonotype originates from a human donor who had recovered from COVID-19. This material consisted of CD4+ T cells from blood, cultured in vitro, taken about 7 months after SARS-CoV-2 vaccination. The CDR3 bases are TGCAGTGCTAGAGATAGGGCCAGGGGTAATCAGCCCCAGCATTTT. Amino acids: CSARDRARGNQPQHF.